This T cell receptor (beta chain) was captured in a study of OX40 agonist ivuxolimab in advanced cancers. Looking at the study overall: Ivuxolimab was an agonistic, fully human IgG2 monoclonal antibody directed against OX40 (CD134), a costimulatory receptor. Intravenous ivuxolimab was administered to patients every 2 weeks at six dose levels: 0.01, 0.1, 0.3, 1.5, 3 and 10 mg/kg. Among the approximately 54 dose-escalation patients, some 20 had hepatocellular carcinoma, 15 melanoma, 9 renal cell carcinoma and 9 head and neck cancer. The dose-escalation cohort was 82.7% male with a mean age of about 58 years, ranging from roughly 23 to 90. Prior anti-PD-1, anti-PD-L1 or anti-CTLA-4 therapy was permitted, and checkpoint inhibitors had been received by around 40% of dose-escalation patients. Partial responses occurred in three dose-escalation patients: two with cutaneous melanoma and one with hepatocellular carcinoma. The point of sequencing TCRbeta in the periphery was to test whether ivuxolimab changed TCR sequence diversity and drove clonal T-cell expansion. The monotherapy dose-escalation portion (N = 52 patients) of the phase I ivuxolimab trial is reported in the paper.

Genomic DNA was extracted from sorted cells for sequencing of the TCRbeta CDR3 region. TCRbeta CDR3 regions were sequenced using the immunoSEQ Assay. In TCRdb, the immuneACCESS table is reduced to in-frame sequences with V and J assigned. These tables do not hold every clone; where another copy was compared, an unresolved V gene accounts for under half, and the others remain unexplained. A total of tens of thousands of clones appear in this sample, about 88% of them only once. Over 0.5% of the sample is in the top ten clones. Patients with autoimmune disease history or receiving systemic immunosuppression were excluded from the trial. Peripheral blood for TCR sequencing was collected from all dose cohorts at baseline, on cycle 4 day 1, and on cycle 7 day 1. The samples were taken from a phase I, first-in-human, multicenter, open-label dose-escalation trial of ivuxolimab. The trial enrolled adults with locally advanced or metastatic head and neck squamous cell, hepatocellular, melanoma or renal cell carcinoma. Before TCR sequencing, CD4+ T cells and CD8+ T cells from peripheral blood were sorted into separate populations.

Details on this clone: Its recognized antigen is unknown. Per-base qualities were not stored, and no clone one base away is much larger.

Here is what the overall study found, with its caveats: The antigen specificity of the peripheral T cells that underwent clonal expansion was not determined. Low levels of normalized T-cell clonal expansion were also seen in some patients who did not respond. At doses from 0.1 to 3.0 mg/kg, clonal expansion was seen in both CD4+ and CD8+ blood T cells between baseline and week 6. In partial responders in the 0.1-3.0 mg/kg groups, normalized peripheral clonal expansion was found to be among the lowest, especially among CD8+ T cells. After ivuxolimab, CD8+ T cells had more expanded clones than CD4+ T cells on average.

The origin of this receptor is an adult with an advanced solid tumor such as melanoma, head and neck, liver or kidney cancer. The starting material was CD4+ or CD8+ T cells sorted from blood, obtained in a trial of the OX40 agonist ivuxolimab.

In nucleotide form, the sequence is TGTGCCAGCAGAAGGGGACAGAACACTGAAGCTTTCTTT. It is translated as CASRRGQNTEAFF. Recombination joined TRBV5-4 with TRBJ1-1; a weak D assignment points to TRBD1 (6 bases agree). V drops 5 bases and J drops 1 base, leaving 9 bases in between. CDR1 SGHNT and CDR2 YYREEE are derived from the germline V gene (reference sequence). The CDR3 runs 13 residues from the cysteine to the phenylalanine. Here the CDR3 DNA is all that survives: 39 bases in frame from base 1.